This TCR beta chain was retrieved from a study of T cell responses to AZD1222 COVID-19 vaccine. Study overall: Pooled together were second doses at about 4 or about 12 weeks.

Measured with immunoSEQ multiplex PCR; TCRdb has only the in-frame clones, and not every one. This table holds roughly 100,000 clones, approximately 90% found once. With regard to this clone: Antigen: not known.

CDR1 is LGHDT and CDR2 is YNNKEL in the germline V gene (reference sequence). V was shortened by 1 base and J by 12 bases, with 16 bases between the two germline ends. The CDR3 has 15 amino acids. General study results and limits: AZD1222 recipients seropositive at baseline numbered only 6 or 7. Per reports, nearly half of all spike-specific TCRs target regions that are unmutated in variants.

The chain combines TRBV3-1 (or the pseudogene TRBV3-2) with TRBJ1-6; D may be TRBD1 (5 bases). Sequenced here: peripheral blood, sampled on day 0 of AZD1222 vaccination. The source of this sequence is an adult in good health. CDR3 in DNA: TGTGCCAGCAGCCAAGTTTCCACCGGGGCCAGACCCCTCCACTTT. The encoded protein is CASSQVSTGARPLHF.